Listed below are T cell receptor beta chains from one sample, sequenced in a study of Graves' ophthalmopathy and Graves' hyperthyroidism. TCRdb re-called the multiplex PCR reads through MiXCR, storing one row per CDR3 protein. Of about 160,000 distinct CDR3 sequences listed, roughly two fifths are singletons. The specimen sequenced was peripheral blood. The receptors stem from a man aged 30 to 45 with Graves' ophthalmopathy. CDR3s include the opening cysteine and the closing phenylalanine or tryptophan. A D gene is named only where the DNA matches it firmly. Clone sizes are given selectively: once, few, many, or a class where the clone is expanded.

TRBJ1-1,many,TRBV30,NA,TGTGCCTCCCGAACCGGATCCGGAACTGAAGCTTTCTTT,CASRTGSGTEAFF
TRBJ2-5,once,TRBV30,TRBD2,TGTGCCTGGAGTCCAGGGACACCGGGAGGGGAGACCCAGTACTTC,CAWSPGTPGGETQYF
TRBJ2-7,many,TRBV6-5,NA,TGTGCCAGCAACGAGGACGGGTCCGGCATTAGGGACGAGCAGTACTTC,CASNEDGSGIRDEQYF
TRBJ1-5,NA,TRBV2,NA,TGTGCCAGCAGTGAAGGTAGATTTCAGCCCCAGCATTTT,CASSEGRFQPQHF
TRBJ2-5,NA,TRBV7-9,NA,TGTGCCAGCAGCGATTTCAGGGTCCGGGAGACCCAGTACTTC,CASSDFRVRETQYF
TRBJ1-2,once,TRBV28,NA,TGTGCCAGCAGTTCTCTCCCGGCCTATGGCTACACCTTC,CASSSLPAYGYTF
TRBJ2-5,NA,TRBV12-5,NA,TGTGCTAGTGGTTTTGGGACACAAGAGACCCAGTACTTC,CASGFGTQETQYF
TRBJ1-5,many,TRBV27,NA,TGTGCCAGCAGATCAGGGACCCCCAATCAGCCCCAGCATTTT,CASRSGTPNQPQHF
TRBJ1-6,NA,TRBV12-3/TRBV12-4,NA,TGTGCCAGCACGGACTACTCCTATAATTCACCCCTCCACTTT,CASTDYSYNSPLHF
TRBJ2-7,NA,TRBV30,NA,TGTGCCTGGAGCACTGCCCACGAGCAGTACTTC,CAWSTAHEQYF
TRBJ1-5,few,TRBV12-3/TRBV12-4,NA,TGTGCCAGCAGTTTATTGGTGGGAGGGAACCAGCCCCAGCATTTT,CASSLLVGGNQPQHF
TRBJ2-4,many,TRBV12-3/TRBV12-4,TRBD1,TGTGCCAGCAGTCATAGGGGGACAGAAGCCAAAAACATTCAGTACTTC,CASSHRGTEAKNIQYF
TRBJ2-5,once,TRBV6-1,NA,TGTGCCAGCAGGACGGGCCAGGGGAGCTGGGGGGAGACCCAGTACTTC,CASRTGQGSWGETQYF
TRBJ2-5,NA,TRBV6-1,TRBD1,TGTGCCAGCAAGATGGGACAGGGGGCGCGGGAGACCCAGTACTTC,CASKMGQGARETQYF
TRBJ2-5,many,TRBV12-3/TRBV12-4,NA,TGTGCCAGCAGTTCCCCCTCTGGGTCGGGAGCAGAGACCCAGTACTTC,CASSSPSGSGAETQYF
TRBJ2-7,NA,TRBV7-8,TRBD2,TGTGCCAGCAGCCACGGACTAGCGGTAGAGGAGCAGTACTTC,CASSHGLAVEEQYF
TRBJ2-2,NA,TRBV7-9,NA,TGTGCCAGCAGCTTAGCGGGAGCGGTCGGGGAGCTGTTTTTT,CASSLAGAVGELFF
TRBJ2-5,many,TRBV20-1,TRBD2,TGCAGTGCTGCCCAGGGGGGCGGGAGGGCAGGGCAGACCCAGTACTTC,CSAAQGGGRAGQTQYF
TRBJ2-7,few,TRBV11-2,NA,TGTGCCAGTTGGGCCGGGGACGAGCAGTACTTC,CASWAGDEQYF
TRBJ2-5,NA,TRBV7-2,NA,TGTGCCAGCAGCTTATCCGCACGAGAGACCCAGTACTTC,CASSLSARETQYF
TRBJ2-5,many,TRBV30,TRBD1,TGTGCCTGGAGAGAGGGGGCAGCCCAGTACTTC,CAWREGAAQYF
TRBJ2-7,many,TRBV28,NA,TGTGCCAGCAGAACCCCCCCCCGGGCAGGGGGGTTCTACGAGCAGTACTTC,CASRTPPRAGGFYEQYF
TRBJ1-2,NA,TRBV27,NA,TGTGCCAGCAGTTTAGGACACCCCTATGGCTACACCTTC,CASSLGHPYGYTF
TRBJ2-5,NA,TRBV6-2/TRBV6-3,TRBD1,TGTGCCAGCAGTTACGTGGGACAGGGAGGTTTCCAGTACTTC,CASSYVGQGGFQYF
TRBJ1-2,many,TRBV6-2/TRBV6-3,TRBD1,TGTGCCAGCAGCCCCCCAGGGACAGAAAGCTATGGCTACACCTTC,CASSPPGTESYGYTF
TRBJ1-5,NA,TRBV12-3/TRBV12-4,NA,TGTGCCAGCAGCCTTGGGGGATCTGGTCAGCCCCAGCATTTT,CASSLGGSGQPQHF
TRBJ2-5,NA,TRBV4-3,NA,TGCGCCAGCAGCCAAGATACCGGGAGTTCGGAGACCCAGTACTTC,CASSQDTGSSETQYF
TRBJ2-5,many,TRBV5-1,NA,TGCGCCAGCAGCTTGGCCGAAGAAGAGACCCAGTACTTC,CASSLAEEETQYF
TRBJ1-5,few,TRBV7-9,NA,TGTGCCAGCAGCTTCCCCAATCAGCCCCAGCATTTT,CASSFPNQPQHF
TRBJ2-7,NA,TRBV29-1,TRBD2,TGCAGCGTAGCCACCGGGACTAGCGGCTACGAGCAGTACTTC,CSVATGTSGYEQYF
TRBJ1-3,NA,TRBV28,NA,TGTGCCAGCAGTCTGGATGAAATCTCGGGAAACACCATATATTTT,CASSLDEISGNTIYF
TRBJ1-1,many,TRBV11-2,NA,TGTGCCAGCAGCTTAGAATGGATGAACACTGAAGCTTTCTTT,CASSLEWMNTEAFF
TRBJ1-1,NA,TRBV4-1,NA,TGCGCCAGCAGCCAAGATTTGACGAACACTGAAGCTTTCTTT,CASSQDLTNTEAFF
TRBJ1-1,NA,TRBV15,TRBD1,TGTGCCACCAGCGGGGACAGCAACACTGAAGCTTTCTTT,CATSGDSNTEAFF
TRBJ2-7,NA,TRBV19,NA,TGTGCCAGTAGTACACCTGTCAGCGAGCAGTACTTC,CASSTPVSEQYF
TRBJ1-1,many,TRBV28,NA,TGTGCCAGCAGTCCCGCTGGGGACCACACTGAAGCTTTCTTT,CASSPAGDHTEAFF
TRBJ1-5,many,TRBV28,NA,TGTGCCAGCAGCCGCGGTCGGGATCAGCCCCAGCATTTT,CASSRGRDQPQHF
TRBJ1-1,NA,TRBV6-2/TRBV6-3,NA,TGTGCCAGCAGTCCCCAGGGTCGGTGGCTGAACACTGAAGCTTTCTTT,CASSPQGRWLNTEAFF
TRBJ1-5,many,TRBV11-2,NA,TGTGCCAGCAGCTTTGGGAGACAGGATAGCAATCAGCCCCAGCATTTT,CASSFGRQDSNQPQHF
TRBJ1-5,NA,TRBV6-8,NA,TGTGCCAGCAGTTACACTATACGGAACCGGGACACACGTTATAGCAATCAGCCCCAGCATTTT,CASSYTIRNRDTRYSNQPQHF
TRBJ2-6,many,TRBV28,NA,TGTGCCAGCAGTCCCAACCCTGGGGCCAACGTCCTGACTTTC,CASSPNPGANVLTF
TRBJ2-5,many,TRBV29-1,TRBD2,TGCAGCGTAGATGGACTAGCGGGGACCCTGATTGCGGAGGAGACCCAGTACTTC,CSVDGLAGTLIAEETQYF
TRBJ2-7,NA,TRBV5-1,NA,TGCGCCAGCAGCCCGCAGGGGCCCCCTTCCAGGGAGCAGTACTTC,CASSPQGPPSREQYF
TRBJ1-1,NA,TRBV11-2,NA,TGTGCCAGCAGCCCTTACCTTACAAGGGAGAACACTGAAGCTTTCTTT,CASSPYLTRENTEAFF
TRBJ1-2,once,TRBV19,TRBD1,TGTGCCAGTAAGGGACAGGCTGGATATGGCTACACCTTC,CASKGQAGYGYTF
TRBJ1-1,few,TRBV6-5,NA,TGTGCCAGCAGTTCCTGGTCGTTTAATGAAGCTTTCTTT,CASSSWSFNEAFF
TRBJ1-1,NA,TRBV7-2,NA,TGTGCCAGCTCAACGGGGGGAATCGCAATAGCTGAAGCTTTCTTT,CASSTGGIAIAEAFF
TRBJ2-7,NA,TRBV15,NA,TGTGCCACCAGCAGACTGAAGGGGCGAAACGAGCAGTACTTC,CATSRLKGRNEQYF
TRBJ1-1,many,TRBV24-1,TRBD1,TGTGCCACCCGGGACAGGCGACACACTGAAGCTTTCTTT,CATRDRRHTEAFF
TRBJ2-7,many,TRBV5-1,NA,TGCGCCAGCAGCTTGAGCAGGGCTGACTACGAGCAGTACTTC,CASSLSRADYEQYF
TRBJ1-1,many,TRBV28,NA,TGTGCCAGCAAAGAAGAGAACACTGAAGCTTTCTTT,CASKEENTEAFF
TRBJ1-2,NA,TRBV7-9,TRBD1,TGTGCCAGCAGAGGAGGGACAGGACTTTTTGGCTACACCTTC,CASRGGTGLFGYTF
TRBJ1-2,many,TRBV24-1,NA,TGTGCCACCAGAGCGGGGGAAGTCTATGGCTACACCTTC,CATRAGEVYGYTF
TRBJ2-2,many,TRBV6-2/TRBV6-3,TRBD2,TGTGCCAGCAGTTATCAGGCTAGCGGGAGCCGAGGGGAGCTGTTTTTT,CASSYQASGSRGELFF
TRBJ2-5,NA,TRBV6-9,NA,TGTGCCAGCGAGTTGTACCAAGAGACCCAGTACTTC,CASELYQETQYF
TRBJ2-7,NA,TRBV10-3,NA,TGTGCCATCAGTGAGGGGGCTTCCTCCTACGAGCAGTACTTC,CAISEGASSYEQYF
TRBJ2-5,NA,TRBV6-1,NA,TGTGCCAGCAGCCGGGCTAGCGAAGAGACCCAGTACTTC,CASSRASEETQYF
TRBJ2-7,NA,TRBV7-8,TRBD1,TGTGCCAGCAGCTTAGCCCGGACAGGGGGAAACGAGCAGTACTTC,CASSLARTGGNEQYF